This TCR beta chain was recovered during a study of blood T cells in healthy people across ages (dated by TCRdb to 2015 to 2017). In the study overall: In model experiments, template switching captured roughly one uniquely barcoded TCR beta cDNA molecule for every two T cells. The study measured age-related changes in TCR beta repertoire diversity using deep sequencing normalized with unique cDNA molecular identifiers. Donors were grouped into four age groups: young (average approximately 16 years), middle-aged (39), aged (approximately 67) and long-lived (just over 80). To avoid experimental bias, donors of different ages were randomly spread across the sequencing lanes. For two donors (one aged 18 to 30 and one aged 80 or older), the study analyzed two additional independent replicas of 1 million unique cDNA reads from the same blood draw. Summary of the overall study and its limitations: A strong correlation was found between observed TCR beta diversity and the percentage of naive T cells measured by flow cytometry. Because the CMV infection status of the donors was unknown, age-related changes in expanded clonotypes may potentially have been confounded. Observed TCR beta diversity per million T cells fell roughly linearly with age, and a significant reduction was already apparent by age roughly 40. Bulk unsorted PBMC profiling prevented conclusive comparison of naive and antigen-experienced compartments. Compared with the aged group, the long-lived group had more naive CD4+ T cells, fewer expanded clones and increased TCR diversity, a pattern suggesting age selection. Estimates of total diversity based on one million sequenced T cells were regarded as lower bounds and as underestimates.

CDR1 and CDR2 are read off the germline V gene as SGHTA and FQGNSA. The CDR3 runs 16 residues from the cysteine to the phenylalanine. The sequence is cut down to CDR3 DNA, 48 bases in frame from base 1. Library generation was performed with 5' RACE. The sequencing machine was an Illumina HiSeq 2500. A second PCR of about 7 to 12 cycles was run with a J-beta primer mix and a sample-barcoded 5' primer. A unique molecular identifier was introduced onto each TCR beta cDNA molecule by a template-switch 5' adaptor carrying 12 random nucleotides. Each sample yielded at least 2.5 million CDR3-containing paired-end reads. All of the RNA was converted into first-strand cDNA using the Mint cDNA synthesis kit, with a TRBC-specific oligonucleotide serving as the primer. Following uracil-DNA glycosylase treatment, a first 18-cycle PCR with universal primers M1SS and BC2_uni_R was performed on all cDNA. Per the authors' processing: Normalization of each sample was performed by random selection of 1 million high-quality reads, each carrying a distinct molecular identifier. Instead of being binned into consensus sequences, reads that shared molecular identifiers were thrown out. MiTCR, run with a Q25 quality threshold and the strictest error-elimination algorithm, handled CDR3 identification, clonotype clustering and error correction. Lower-bound total TCR beta diversity was estimated with a nonparametric unseen species model using Euler transformation. The public reads were reprocessed in TCRdb via fastp at Q25 and MiXCR, keeping in-frame beta chains. Merged by CDR3 protein, the rows form single entries marked with the most common genes and DNA. TCRdb's processing, not the authors' own work, is the source of the V and J calls. The sample includes about 400,000 distinct CDR3 sequences, with over 45% observed a single time. The ten largest make up 50% to 65% of the sample.

This clonotype has more than one count but fewer than ten. The antigen it binds to is not known. Per-base qualities were not stored, and no clone one base away is much larger. Systemically healthy Caucasian individuals from Russia, 39 in total and aged about 6 to 100 years, were included as donors. Roughly 10 milliliters of peripheral blood were drawn from each donor into EDTA-treated Vacutainer tubes. Ficoll-Paque density-gradient centrifugation was used to isolate PBMCs, with at least 6 million per sample. Total RNA was extracted from PBMCs with Trizol reagent, with at least 6 micrograms obtained per sample. For every donor, flow cytometry on a PBMC aliquot measured the percentage of naive CD45RAhigh/CD27high T cells.

The chain joins TRBV7-2 to TRBJ2-7; 9 of the junction bases match TRBD2. The J call may not be correct, given that the DNA end is closer to TRBJ2-4. Sequenced material: blood. This sequence was found in a man aged 55 to 70 in good health. The CDR3 reads CASSPNRLSGGNIQYF. The DNA is TGTGCCAGCAGCCCCAATCGGCTTAGCGGGGGAAACATTCAGTACTTC.